This is a list of T cell receptor beta chains from one sample in a study of blood T cell repertoires in COVID-19. Measured with immunoSEQ multiplex PCR; TCRdb has only the in-frame clones, and not every one. The sample includes 270,000 or so clones, roughly 80% of them seen just once. The sample was peripheral blood. Every receptor here comes from a human donor with COVID-19, enrolled during active disease. The donor label of this sample is uncertain. Both conserved end residues are part of each CDR3. Each record gives: V gene, CDR3 length, J gene, clone size, D gene, CDR3 protein, CDR3 DNA. A D gene is named only where the DNA matches it firmly. Where a row states a size, it is once, few, many or the class of an expanded clone; other rows omit it.

>TRBV6-1|14|TRBJ1-1|-|TRBD1
CASSELGTGRGAFF
TGTGCCAGCAGTGAATTGGGGACAGGGCGAGGAGCTTTCTTT
>TRBV6-5|14|TRBJ1-2|-|-
CASRPTGTREGYTF
TGTGCCAGCAGACCTACCGGGACTCGGGAAGGCTACACCTTC
>TRBV4-1|15|TRBJ1-5|few|TRBD1
CASSQDYQGDQPQHF
TGCGCCAGCAGCCAAGACTATCAGGGGGATCAGCCCCAGCATTTT
>TRBV13|16|TRBJ2-1|-|TRBD1
CASSLLRQGAYNEQFF
TGTGCCAGCAGCTTACTCCGACAGGGGGCCTACAATGAGCAGTTCTTC
>TRBV30|13|TRBJ1-5|few|-
CAWSVQGGQPQHF
TGTGCCTGGAGTGTACAGGGAGGGCAGCCCCAGCATTTT
>TRBV11-1|13|TRBJ2-7|-|-
CASRLDYVGEQYF
TGTGCCAGCAGACTAGATTATGTCGGCGAGCAGTACTTC
>TRBV29-1|13|TRBJ1-1|-|-
CSVPVLTQVGAFF
TGCAGCGTTCCGGTCCTGACCCAGGTCGGAGCTTTCTTT
>TRBV5-1|13|TRBJ2-1|many|TRBD2
CASSSGLAVEQFF
TGCGCCAGCAGCTCTGGACTAGCCGTTGAGCAGTTCTTC
>TRBV6-2/TRBV6-3|15|TRBJ2-3|-|TRBD2
CASSLLAPSTDTQYF
TGTGCCAGCAGCCTACTAGCGCCGAGCACAGATACGCAGTATTTT
>TRBV4-1|15|TRBJ2-6|-|-
CASRRESGGANVLTF
TGCGCCAGCAGGAGGGAGAGTGGCGGGGCCAACGTCCTGACTTTC
>TRBV28|19|TRBJ2-1|once|TRBD2
CASSLGRPWTSGENNEQFF
TGTGCCAGCAGTTTAGGCCGGCCTTGGACTAGCGGGGAGAACAATGAGCAGTTCTTC
>TRBV5-1|16|TRBJ1-1|-|TRBD1
CASSLTTRQGGTEAFF
TGCGCCAGCAGCTTGACCACTCGACAGGGAGGAACTGAAGCTTTCTTT
>TRBV19|18|TRBJ1-5|-|TRBD1
CASSIRTGGILSNQPQHF
TGTGCCAGTAGTATAAGGACAGGGGGAATACTTAGCAATCAGCCCCAGCATTTT
>TRBV9|15|TRBJ2-5|-|-
CASSALQGSRETQYF
TGTGCCAGCAGCGCGCTACAGGGATCTCGAGAGACCCAGTACTTC
>TRBV2|15|TRBJ2-7|few|-
CASSEELGGSYEQYF
TGTGCCAGCAGTGAAGAACTGGGGGGATCCTACGAGCAGTACTTC
>TRBV6-1|17|TRBJ2-2|-|TRBD2
CASSATSGRAGTGELFF
TGTGCCAGCAGTGCGACTAGCGGGAGGGCCGGCACCGGGGAGCTGTTTTTT
>TRBV30|16|TRBJ2-1|-|TRBD2
CAWRRFTGIAGDEQFF
TGTGCCTGGAGGCGTTTTACAGGGATAGCGGGAGACGAGCAGTTCTTC
>TRBV7-3|16|TRBJ2-5|-|-
CASSLTGRRNQETQYF
TGTGCCAGCAGCTTAACCGGGAGAAGGAATCAAGAGACCCAGTACTTC
>TRBV6-1|16|TRBJ2-5|-|TRBD1
CASSEGQGAGAETQYF
TGTGCCAGCAGTGAAGGGCAGGGGGCCGGGGCAGAGACCCAGTACTTC
>TRBV11-2|15|TRBJ2-1|few|-
CASSPRLSSYNEQFF
TGTGCCAGCAGCCCTCGACTGTCCTCCTACAATGAGCAGTTCTTC
>TRBV28|15|TRBJ2-5|-|-
CASSSPSRNQETQYF
TGTGCCAGCAGTTCCCCGTCCAGGAACCAAGAGACCCAGTACTTC
>TRBV7-6|15|TRBJ2-5|-|-
CASSSREGAAETQYF
TGTGCCAGCAGCTCCCGCGAAGGGGCAGCGGAGACCCAGTACTTC
>TRBV27|15|TRBJ2-7|-|-
CASSRTKRGFGEQYF
TGTGCCAGCAGTCGAACGAAGCGAGGGTTTGGCGAGCAGTACTTC
>TRBV7-8|15|TRBJ1-1|once|-
CASSPSQGLNTEAFF
TGTGCCAGCAGCCCAAGCCAGGGTTTGAACACTGAAGCTTTCTTT